Below, 8 T cell receptor beta chains from the same sample are listed, as sequenced in a study of blood T cell repertoires in COVID-19. Sequencing used immunoSEQ multiplex PCR; TCRdb keeps in-frame clones, though not all of them. In the table there are roughly 100,000 clones, 70% to 90% of which are singletons. The sequencing input was peripheral blood. These receptors were obtained from a man aged 50 to 60 with active COVID-19.

V usage is TRBV4-2 and J usage is TRBJ2-7, with a weak D call TRBD1 (5 bases). Trimming took off 0 bases at V and 13 bases at J, with 25 bases between the two ends. CDR1 and CDR2 from the germline V gene are LGHNA and YNFKEQ. This CDR3 has 16 residues. The CDR3 DNA sequence: TGTGCCAGCAGCCAAGAACGGAATCGTTGGGGCCCGGGCCCTTACTTC. Translation gives CASSQERNRWGPGPYF.

The gene calls are TRBV9 and TRBJ1-5, with unresolved D. CDR1 and CDR2 (germline): SGDLS, YYNGEE. The length of the CDR3 is 13 residues. Trimming shortened V by 2 bases and J by 4 bases, and 7 bases separated the two germline ends. Here the CDR3 reads CASSVTGNQPQHF. In DNA, the CDR3 is TGTGCCAGCAGCGTCACGGGAAATCAGCCCCAGCATTTT.

The chain couples TRBV7-2 to TRBJ1-1; D gene ambiguous. CDR1 is SGHTA, CDR2 FQGNSA, per germline. The length of the CDR3 is 14 residues. Trimming cost V 1 base and J 1 base, with 7 bases left between them. The CDR3 loop is CASSLGQWNTEAFF. CDR3 sequence (DNA): TGTGCCAGCAGCTTAGGGCAGTGGAACACTGAAGCTTTCTTT.

This chain joins TRBV12-3 or TRBV12-4 and TRBJ2-4; 9 positions match TRBD2. The CDR3 consists of 12 residues. V lost 11 bases and J lost 5; bases outside the gene matches: 4. CDR3 residues: CAPGGGENIQYF. The CDR3 nucleotides read TGTGCCCCTGGCGGGGGGGAAAACATTCAGTACTTC.

The sample holds one count of this clone. The rearrangement links TRBV3-1 (or the pseudogene TRBV3-2) to TRBJ2-7; 9 nucleotides align to TRBD2. Trimming at V came to 1 base and at J to 5 bases, leaving 12 bases not matched to a gene. Germline V gene data show CDR1 as LGHDT and CDR2 as YNNKEL (reference sequence). The length of the CDR3 is 17 residues. This CDR3 reads CASSQAWGGGASDEQYF. Written as DNA, the CDR3 is TGTGCCAGCAGCCAAGCGTGGGGCGGGGGGGCATCAGACGAGCAGTACTTC.

Here the CDR3 DNA reads TGCGCCAGCAGCCTCCGAGGGGGATCCGGGGAGCTGTTTTTT. Protein: CASSLRGGSGELFF. This chain joins TRBV5-1 and TRBJ2-2, with D possibly being TRBD1 (6 bases). The V and J ends lost 4 bases and 6 bases respectively, with 13 bases between them. The CDR3 contains 14 residues. Germline V lookup: CDR1 SGHRS, CDR2 YFSETQ.

V usage is TRBV7-2 and J usage is TRBJ1-2; 7 positions match TRBD1. From germline, CDR1 is SGHTA and CDR2 FQGNSA. V shed 5 bases and J 4 bases; nucleotides not matched to a gene: 10. CDR3 length: 15 residues. The CDR3 loop reads CASSGARGTAYGYTF. The CDR3 DNA reads as TGTGCCAGCAGCGGAGCCCGCGGGACAGCCTATGGCTACACCTTC.

The chain uses TRBV3-1 (or the pseudogene TRBV3-2) and TRBJ2-7; 8 bases agree with TRBD2. Germline CDR1 and CDR2: LGHDT and YNNKEL (reference sequence). Unmatched junction bases numbered 11, after V lost 4 bases and J lost 9 bases. This CDR3 has 14 residues. As DNA, the CDR3 is TGTGCCAGCAGCCTGGGAAATAGCGGGGATCTGCAGTACTTC. Its protein product is CASSLGNSGDLQYF.